The rows below give T cell receptor beta chains drawn from one sample of a study of T cells in Graves' hyperthyroidism and ophthalmopathy. TCRdb passed the multiplex PCR reads through MiXCR, listing each CDR3 protein once. The sample lists about 600,000 distinct CDR3 sequences, around 15% seen once, with roughly an eighth in the top ten. The sequenced material came from blood. The receptor source for this set is a woman aged 45-60 years with Graves' ophthalmopathy. The conserved cysteine and the conserved F or W are not part of the CDR3 here. The size of a clone is reported for some rows only, either as once, few or many, or as a class for expanded clones.

many TRBJ2-5 TRBV12-3/TRBV12-4 ASSFGLAEETQY
few TRBJ2-3 TRBV20-1 SGSPYTNTQY
many TRBJ1-1 TRBV2 ASIGDRMNTEAF
NA TRBJ2-1 TRBV3-1 ASSQELAGVGANEQF
many TRBJ2-6 TRBV7-2 ASSLVWDSGANVLT
few TRBJ1-2 TRBV20-1 SASRGSNYGYT
many TRBJ2-3 TRBV20-1 SARTSGSGYSADTQY
few TRBJ2-3 TRBV19 ASSIDGTTTQY
NA TRBJ2-3 TRBV28 ASSSTTGGLSDTQY
NA TRBJ1-5 TRBV19 ASNRQARASQPQH
many TRBJ2-2 TRBV6-2/TRBV6-3 ASSDRLVHGELF
NA TRBJ2-7 TRBV18 ASSKDSLGVYEQY
NA TRBJ2-1 TRBV5-1 ASSLGGVLDEQF
many TRBJ1-1 TRBV6-1 ASSEERGPSYLTEAF
NA TRBJ2-2 TRBV7-2 ASSPPGLAGGAGELF
many TRBJ1-5 TRBV30 AWNRGGFGNQPQH
NA TRBJ1-4 TRBV30 AWSSGTTNEKLF
NA TRBJ2-2 TRBV20-1 SAPENTGELF